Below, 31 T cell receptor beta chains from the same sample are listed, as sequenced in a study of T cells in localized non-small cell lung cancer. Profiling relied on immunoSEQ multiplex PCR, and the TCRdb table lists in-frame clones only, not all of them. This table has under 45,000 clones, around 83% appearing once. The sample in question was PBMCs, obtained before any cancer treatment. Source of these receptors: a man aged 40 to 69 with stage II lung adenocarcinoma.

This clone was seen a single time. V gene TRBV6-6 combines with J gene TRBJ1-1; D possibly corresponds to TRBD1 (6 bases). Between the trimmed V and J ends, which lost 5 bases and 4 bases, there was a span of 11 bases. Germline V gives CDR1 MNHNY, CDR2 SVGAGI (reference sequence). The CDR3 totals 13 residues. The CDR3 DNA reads TGTGCCAGCAGTCTGGACAGCTTCACTGAAGCTTTCTTT. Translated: CASSLDSFTEAFF.

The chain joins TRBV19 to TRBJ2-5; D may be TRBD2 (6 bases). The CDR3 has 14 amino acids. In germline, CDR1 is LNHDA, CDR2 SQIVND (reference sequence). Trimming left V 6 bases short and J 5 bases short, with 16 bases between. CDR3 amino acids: CASSPGTFRETQYF. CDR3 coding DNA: TGTGCCAGTAGCCCCGGGACTTTCAGGGAGACCCAGTACTTC.

CDR3 nucleotides: TGTGCCAGCAGCTACGCCGGGACAGGGGGCGGAAAGACCCAGTACTTC. Amino acids: CASSYAGTGGGKTQYF. The chain joins TRBV7-2 to TRBJ2-5; 12 bases are a match to TRBD1. This CDR3 is built from 16 residues. The germline CDR1 and CDR2 sequences are SGHTA and FQGNSA. After removal of 4 bases from V and 6 bases from J, the junction contained 9 bases not matched to a gene.

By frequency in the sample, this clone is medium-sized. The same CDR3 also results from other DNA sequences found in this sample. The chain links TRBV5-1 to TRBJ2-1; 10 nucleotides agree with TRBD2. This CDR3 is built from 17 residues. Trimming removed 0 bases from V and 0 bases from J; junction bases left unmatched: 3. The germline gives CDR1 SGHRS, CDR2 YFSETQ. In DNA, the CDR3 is TGCGCCAGCAGCTTGGAGGCTAGCGGGAGCTCCTACAATGAGCAGTTCTTC. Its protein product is CASSLEASGSSYNEQFF.

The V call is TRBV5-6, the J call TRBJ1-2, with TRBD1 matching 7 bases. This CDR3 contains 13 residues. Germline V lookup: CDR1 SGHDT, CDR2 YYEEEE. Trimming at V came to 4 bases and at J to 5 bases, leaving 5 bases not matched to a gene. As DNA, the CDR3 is TGTGCCAGCAGCAAGACAGGGTTTTATGGCTACACCTTC. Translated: CASSKTGFYGYTF. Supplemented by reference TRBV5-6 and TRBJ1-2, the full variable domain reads DAGVTQSPTHLIKTRGQQVTLRCSPKSGHDTVSWYQQALGQGPQFIFQYYEEEERQRGNFPDRFSGHQFPNYSSELNVNALLLGDSALYLCASSKTGFYGYTFGSGTRLTVV.

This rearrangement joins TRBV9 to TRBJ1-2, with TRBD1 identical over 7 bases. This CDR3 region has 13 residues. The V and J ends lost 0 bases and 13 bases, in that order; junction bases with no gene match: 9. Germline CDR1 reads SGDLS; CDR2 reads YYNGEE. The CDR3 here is CASSVEFKGAGTF. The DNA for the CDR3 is TGTGCCAGCAGCGTAGAATTCAAGGGGGCCGGCACCTTC.

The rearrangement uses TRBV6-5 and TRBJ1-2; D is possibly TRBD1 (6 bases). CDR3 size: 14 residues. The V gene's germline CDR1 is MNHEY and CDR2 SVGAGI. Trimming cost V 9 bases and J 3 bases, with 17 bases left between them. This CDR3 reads CASQQAPGDYGYTF. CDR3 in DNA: TGTGCCAGTCAGCAGGCCCCAGGGGACTATGGCTACACCTTC.

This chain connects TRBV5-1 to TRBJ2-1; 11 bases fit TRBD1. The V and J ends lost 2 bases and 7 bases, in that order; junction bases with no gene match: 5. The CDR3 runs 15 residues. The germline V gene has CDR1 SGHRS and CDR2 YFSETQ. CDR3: CASSFRTGGRNEQFF. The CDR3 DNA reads TGCGCCAGCAGCTTCCGGACAGGGGGCAGAAATGAGCAGTTCTTC.

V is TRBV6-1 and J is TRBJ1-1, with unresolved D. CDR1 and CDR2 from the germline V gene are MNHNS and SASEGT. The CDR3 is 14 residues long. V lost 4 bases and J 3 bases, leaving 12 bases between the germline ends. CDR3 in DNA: TGTGCCAGCAGTGTTGAGGGTGGGGACACTGAAGCTTTCTTT. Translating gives CASSVEGGDTEAFF.

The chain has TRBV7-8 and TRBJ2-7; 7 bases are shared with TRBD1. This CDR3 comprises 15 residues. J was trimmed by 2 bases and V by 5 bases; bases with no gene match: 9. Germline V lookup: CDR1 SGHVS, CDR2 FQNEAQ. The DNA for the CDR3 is TGTGCCAGCAGCGAAAGACAGGGCGAGACCTACGAGCAGTACTTC. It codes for CASSERQGETYEQYF.

The DNA of the CDR3 is TGTGCCAGTAGTATATTCCCCCGCGGGACAGGGGGAAACAATGAGCAGTTCTTC. This gives the protein CASSIFPRGTGGNNEQFF. V is TRBV19 and J is TRBJ2-1, with TRBD1 matching 11 bases. This CDR3 spans 18 amino acids. J was trimmed by 5 bases and V by 2 bases; bases with no gene match: 11. CDR1 LNHDA and CDR2 SQIVND come from the germline V gene (reference sequence).

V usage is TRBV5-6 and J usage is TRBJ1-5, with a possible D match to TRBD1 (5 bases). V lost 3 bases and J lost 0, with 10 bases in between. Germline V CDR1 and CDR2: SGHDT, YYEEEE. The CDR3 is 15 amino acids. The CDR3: CASSWGTDSNQPQHF. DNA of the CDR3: TGTGCCAGCAGCTGGGGGACGGATAGCAATCAGCCCCAGCATTTT. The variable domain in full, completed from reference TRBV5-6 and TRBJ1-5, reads DAGVTQSPTHLIKTRGQQVTLRCSPKSGHDTVSWYQQALGQGPQFIFQYYEEEERQRGNFPDRFSGHQFPNYSSELNVNALLLGDSALYLCASSWGTDSNQPQHFGDGTRLSIL.

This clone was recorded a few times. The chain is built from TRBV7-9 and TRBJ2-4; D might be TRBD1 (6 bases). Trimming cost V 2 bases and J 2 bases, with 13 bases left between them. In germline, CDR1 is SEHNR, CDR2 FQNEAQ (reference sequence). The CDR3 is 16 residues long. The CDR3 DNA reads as TGTGCCAGCAGCTTAAAGGGGGAGTGGACCAAAAACATTCAGTACTTC. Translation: CASSLKGEWTKNIQYF.

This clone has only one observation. The CDR3 loop reads CASRRNGNTIYF. CDR3 nucleotides: TGTGCCAGCAGACGGAATGGAAACACCATATATTTT. The J gene is TRBJ1-3, the V gene TRBV6-1, with D unresolved. Trimming removed 6 bases from V and 3 bases from J, with 6 bases in between. In germline, CDR1 is MNHNS, CDR2 SASEGT. The CDR3 is made up of 12 amino acids.

CDR3 DNA: TGTGCCAGCTCACCCCCCGGGGGGCGGCAAGAGACCCAGTACTTC. This encodes CASSPPGGRQETQYF. The chain couples TRBV18 to TRBJ2-5; D might be TRBD2 (7 bases). Deletions cut 3 bases from V and 2 bases from J, with 13 bases between. The CDR3 is made up of 15 amino acids. CDR1 is KGHSH, CDR2 LQKENI, per germline.

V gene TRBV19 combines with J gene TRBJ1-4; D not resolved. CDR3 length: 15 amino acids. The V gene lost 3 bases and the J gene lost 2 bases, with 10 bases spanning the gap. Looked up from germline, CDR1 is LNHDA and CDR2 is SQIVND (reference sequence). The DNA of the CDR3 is TGTGCCAGTAGTATTCTCGGGAAGACTAATGAAAAACTGTTTTTT. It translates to CASSILGKTNEKLFF.

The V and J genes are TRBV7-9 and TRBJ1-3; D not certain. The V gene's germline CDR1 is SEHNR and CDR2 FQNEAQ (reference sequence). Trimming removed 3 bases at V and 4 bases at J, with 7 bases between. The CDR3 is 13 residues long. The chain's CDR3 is CASSFGGGNTIYF. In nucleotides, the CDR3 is TGTGCCAGCAGCTTTGGTGGCGGAAACACCATATATTTT. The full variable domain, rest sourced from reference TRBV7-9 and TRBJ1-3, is DTGVSQNPRHKITKRGQNVTFRCDPISEHNRLYWYRQTLGQGPEFLTYFQNEAQLEKSRLLSDRFSAERPKGSFSTLEIQRTEQGDSAMYLCASSFGGGNTIYFGEGSWLTVV.

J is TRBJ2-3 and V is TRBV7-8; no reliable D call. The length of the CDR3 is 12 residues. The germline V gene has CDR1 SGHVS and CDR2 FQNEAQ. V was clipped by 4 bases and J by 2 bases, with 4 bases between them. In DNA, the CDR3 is TGTGCCAGCAGCTCCAACACAGATACGCAGTATTTT. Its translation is CASSSNTDTQYF. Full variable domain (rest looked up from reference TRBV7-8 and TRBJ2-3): GAGVSQSPRYKVAKRGQDVALRCDPISGHVSLFWYQQALGQGPEFLTYFQNEAQLDKSGLPSDRFFAERPEGSVSTLKIQRTQQEDSAVYLCASSSNTDTQYFGPGTRLTVL.

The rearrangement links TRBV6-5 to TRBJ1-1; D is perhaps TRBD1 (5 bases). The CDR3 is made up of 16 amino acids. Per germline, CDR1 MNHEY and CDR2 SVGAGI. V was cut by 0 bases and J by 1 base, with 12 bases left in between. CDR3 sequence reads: CASSYSKSQGNTEAFF. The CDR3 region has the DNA TGTGCCAGCAGTTACTCGAAATCTCAGGGGAACACTGAAGCTTTCTTT.

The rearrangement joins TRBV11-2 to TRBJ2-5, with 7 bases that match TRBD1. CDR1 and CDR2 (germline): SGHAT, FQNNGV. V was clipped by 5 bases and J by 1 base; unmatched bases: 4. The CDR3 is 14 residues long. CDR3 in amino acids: CASSPAGGQETQYF. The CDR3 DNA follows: TGTGCCAGCAGCCCTGCAGGGGGCCAAGAGACCCAGTACTTC.

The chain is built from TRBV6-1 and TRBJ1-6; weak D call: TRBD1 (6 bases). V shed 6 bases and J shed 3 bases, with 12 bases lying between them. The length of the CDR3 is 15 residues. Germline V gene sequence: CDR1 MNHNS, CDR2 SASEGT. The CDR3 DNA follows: TGTGCCAGCAGGGCCCGGGACAACTATAATTCACCCCTCCACTTT. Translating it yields CASRARDNYNSPLHF.

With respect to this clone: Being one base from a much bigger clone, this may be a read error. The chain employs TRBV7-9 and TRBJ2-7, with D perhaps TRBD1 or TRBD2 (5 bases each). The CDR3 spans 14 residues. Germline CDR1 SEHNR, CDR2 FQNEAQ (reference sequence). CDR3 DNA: TGTGCCAACAGCTCCGGGGCAGGAACCTACGAGCAGTACTTC. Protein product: CANSSGAGTYEQYF.

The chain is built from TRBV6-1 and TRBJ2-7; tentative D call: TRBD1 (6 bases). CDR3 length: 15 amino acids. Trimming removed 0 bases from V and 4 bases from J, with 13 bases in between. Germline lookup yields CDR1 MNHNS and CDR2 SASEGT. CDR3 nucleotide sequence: TGTGCCAGCAGTGAAGCCCCAGGGGTCATGTACGAGCAGTACTTC. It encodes CASSEAPGVMYEQYF.

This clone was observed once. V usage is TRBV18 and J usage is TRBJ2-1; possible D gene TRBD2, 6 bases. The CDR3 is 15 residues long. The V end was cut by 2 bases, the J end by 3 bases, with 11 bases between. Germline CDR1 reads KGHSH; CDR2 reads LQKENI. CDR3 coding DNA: TGTGCCAGCTCACCAGTCGGGGGATTCTACAATGAGCAGTTCTTC. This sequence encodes CASSPVGGFYNEQFF.

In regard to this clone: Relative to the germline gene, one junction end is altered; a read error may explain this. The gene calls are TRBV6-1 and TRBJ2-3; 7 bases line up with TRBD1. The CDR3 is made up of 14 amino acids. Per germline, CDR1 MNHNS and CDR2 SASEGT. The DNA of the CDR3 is TGTGCCAGCAGAGAAGGGGGCGGAACAGATACGCAGTATTTT. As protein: CASREGGGTDTQYF.

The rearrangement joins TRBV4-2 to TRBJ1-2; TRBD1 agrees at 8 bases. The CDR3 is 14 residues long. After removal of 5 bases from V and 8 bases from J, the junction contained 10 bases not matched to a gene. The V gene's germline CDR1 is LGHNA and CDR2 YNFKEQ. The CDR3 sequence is CASSFPGGLRGYTF. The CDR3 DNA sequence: TGTGCCAGCAGCTTCCCAGGGGGCCTTCGGGGCTACACCTTC.

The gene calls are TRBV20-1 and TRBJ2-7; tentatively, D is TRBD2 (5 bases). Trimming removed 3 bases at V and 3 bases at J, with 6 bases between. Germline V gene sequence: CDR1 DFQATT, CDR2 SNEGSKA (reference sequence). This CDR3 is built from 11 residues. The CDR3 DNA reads TGCAGTGCTAGGGCGGGCTACGAGCAGTACTTC. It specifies CSARAGYEQYF.

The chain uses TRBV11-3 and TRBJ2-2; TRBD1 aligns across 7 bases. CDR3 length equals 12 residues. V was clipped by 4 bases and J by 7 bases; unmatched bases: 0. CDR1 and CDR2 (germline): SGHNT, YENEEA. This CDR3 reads CASSWDSGELFF. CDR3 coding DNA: TGTGCCAGCAGCTGGGACAGCGGGGAGCTGTTTTTT.

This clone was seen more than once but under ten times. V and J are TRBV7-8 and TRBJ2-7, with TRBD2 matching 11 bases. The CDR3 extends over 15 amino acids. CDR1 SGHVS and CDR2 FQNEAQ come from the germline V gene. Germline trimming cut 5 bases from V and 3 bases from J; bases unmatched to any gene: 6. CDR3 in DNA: TGTGCCAGCAGCCGTATAGCGGGAGGGCTCTACGAGCAGTACTTC. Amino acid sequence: CASSRIAGGLYEQYF.

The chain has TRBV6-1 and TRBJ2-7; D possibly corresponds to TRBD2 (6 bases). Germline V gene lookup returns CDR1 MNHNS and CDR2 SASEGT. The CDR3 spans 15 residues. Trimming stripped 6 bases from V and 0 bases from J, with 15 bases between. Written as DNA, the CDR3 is TGTGCCAGCAGCCCCCGGGCGCGGGGCTCCTACGAGCAGTACTTC. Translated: CASSPRARGSYEQYF.

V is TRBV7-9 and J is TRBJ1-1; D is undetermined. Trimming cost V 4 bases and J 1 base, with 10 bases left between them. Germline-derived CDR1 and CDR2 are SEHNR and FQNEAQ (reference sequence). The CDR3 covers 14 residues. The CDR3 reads CASSSTWGNTEAFF. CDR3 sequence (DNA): TGTGCCAGCAGCTCCACGTGGGGGAACACTGAAGCTTTCTTT.